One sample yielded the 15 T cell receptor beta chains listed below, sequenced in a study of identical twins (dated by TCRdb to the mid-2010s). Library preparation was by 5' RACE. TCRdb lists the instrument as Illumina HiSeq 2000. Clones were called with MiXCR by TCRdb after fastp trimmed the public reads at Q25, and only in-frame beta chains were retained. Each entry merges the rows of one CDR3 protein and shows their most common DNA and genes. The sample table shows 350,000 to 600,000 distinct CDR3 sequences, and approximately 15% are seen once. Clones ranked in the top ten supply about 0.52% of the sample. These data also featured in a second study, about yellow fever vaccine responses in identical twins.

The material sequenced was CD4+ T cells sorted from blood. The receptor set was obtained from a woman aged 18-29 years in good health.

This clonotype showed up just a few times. In DNA, the CDR3 is TGTGCCAGCAGCTTAGATCTGCTGAGGATCCAAGAGACCCAGTACTTC. This codes for CASSLDLLRIQETQYF. This sequence joins TRBV7-9 and TRBJ2-5, with no clear D. V lost 1 base and J lost 1, with 13 bases in between. The CDR3 is 16 amino acids. Germline values: CDR1 SEHNR, CDR2 FQNEAQ (reference sequence).

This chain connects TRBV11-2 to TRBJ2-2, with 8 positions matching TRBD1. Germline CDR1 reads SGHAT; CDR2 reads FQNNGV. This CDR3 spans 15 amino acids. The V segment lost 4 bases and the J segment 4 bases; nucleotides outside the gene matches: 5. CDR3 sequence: CASSWSTGATGELFF. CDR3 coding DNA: TGTGCCAGCAGCTGGTCGACAGGGGCCACCGGGGAGCTGTTTTTT.

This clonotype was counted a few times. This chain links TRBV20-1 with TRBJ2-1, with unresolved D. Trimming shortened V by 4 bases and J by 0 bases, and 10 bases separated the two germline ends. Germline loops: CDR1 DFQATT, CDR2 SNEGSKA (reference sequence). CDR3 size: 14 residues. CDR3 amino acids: CSAIYLFSYNEQFF. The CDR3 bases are TGCAGTGCTATATATCTTTTCTCCTACAATGAGCAGTTCTTC.

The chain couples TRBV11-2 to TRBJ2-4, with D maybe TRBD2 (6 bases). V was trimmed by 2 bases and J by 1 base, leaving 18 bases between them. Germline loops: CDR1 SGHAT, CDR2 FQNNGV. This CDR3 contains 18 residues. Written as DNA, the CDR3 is TGTGCCAGCAGCTTAATTCAGGGAGGAGTCGCGGCCAAAAACATTCAGTACTTC. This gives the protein CASSLIQGGVAAKNIQYF.

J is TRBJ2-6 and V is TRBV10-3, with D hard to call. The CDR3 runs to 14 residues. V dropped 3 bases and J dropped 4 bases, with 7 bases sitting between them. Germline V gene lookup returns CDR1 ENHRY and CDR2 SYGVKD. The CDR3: CAISDPPGANVLTF. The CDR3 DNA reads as TGTGCCATCAGTGACCCTCCGGGGGCCAACGTCCTGACTTTC.

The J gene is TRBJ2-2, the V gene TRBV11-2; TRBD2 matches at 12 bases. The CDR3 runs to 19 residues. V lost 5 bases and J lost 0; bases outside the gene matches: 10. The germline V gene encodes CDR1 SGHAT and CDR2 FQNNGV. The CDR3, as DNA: TGTGCCAGCAGCGGCAGATCGGGACTAGCGGGTGCGAACACCGGGGAGCTGTTTTTT. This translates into CASSGRSGLAGANTGELFF.

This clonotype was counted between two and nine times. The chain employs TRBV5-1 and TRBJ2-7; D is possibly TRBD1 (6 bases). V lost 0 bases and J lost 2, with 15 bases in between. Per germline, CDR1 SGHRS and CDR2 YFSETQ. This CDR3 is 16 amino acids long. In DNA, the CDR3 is TGCGCCAGCAGCTTGGAAGGAACAGGGCTAACCTACGAGCAGTACTTC. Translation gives CASSLEGTGLTYEQYF.

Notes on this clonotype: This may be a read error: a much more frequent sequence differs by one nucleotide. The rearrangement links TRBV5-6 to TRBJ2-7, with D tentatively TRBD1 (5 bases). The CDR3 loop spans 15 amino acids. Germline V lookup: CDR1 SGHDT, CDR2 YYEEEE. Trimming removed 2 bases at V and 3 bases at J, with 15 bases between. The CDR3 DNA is TGTGCCAGCAGCTTACTATCGGACAAGATCTACGAGCAGTACTTC. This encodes CASSLLSDKIYEQYF.

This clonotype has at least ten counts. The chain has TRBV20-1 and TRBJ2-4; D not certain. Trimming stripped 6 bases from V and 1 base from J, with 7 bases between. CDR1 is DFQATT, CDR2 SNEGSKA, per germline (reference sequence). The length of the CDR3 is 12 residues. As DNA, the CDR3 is TGCAGTGCAAGGCAGGCCAAAAACATTCAGTACTTC. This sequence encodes CSARQAKNIQYF.

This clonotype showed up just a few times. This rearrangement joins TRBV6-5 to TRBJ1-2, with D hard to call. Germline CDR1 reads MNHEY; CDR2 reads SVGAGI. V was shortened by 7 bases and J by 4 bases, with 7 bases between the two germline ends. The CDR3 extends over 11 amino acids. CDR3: CASTSGYGYTF. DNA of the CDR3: TGTGCCAGCACCTCTGGCTATGGCTACACCTTC.

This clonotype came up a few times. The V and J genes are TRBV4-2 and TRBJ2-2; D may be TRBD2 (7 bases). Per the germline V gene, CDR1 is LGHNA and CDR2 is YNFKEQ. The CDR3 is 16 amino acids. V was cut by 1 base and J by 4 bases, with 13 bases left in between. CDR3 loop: CASSQGRGGGTGELFF. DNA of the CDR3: TGTGCCAGCAGCCAAGGTCGCGGGGGCGGCACCGGGGAGCTGTTTTTT.

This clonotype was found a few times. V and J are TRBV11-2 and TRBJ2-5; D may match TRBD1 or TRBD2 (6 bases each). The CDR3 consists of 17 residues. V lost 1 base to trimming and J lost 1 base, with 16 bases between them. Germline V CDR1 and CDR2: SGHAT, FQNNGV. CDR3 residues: CASSLVGGGAVQETQYF. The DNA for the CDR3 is TGTGCCAGCAGCTTAGTAGGGGGAGGAGCAGTCCAAGAGACCCAGTACTTC.

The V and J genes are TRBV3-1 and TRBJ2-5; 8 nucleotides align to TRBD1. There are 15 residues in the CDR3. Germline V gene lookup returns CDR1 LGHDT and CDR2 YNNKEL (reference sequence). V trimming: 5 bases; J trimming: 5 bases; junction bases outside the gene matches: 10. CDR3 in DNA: TGTGCCAGCAGCGCGGAAGGCCAGGGGGCGGAGACCCAGTACTTC. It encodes CASSAEGQGAETQYF.

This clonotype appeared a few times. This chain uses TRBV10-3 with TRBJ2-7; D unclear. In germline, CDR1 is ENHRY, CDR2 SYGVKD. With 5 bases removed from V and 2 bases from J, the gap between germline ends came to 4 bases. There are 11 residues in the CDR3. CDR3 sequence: CAISNTYEQYF. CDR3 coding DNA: TGTGCCATCAGTAACACCTACGAGCAGTACTTC.

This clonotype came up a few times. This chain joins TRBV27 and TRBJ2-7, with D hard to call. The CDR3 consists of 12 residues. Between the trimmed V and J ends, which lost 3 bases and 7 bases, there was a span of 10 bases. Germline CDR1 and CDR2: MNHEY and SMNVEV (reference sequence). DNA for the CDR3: TGTGCCAGCAGTTTCGGGTTCGGGGAGCAGTACTTC. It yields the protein CASSFGFGEQYF.